These 10 T cell receptor beta chains were sequenced from one sample in a study of T-cell reconstitution after alpha-beta-depleted transplantation in children. Preparing the TCRbeta library involved the use of unique molecular identifiers. One entry per CDR3 protein, called by TCRdb with MiXCR from the PCR reads. In the table there are a few hundred thousand distinct CDR3 sequences, over 20% of which are singletons. The sample in question was PBMCs, obtained before TCRalphabeta/CD19-depleted stem cell transplant. The receptors originated from a boy under two years old with Wiskott-Aldrich syndrome, due to receive a stem cell transplant.

J is TRBJ1-2 and V is TRBV25-1; 8 positions agree with TRBD1. Trimming at V came to 4 bases and at J to 4 bases, leaving 11 bases not matched to a gene. The CDR3 spans 16 residues. CDR1 is MGHDK, CDR2 SYGVNS, per germline. The CDR3 coding sequence is TGTGCCAGCAGTGCTATTGACAGGGGCTCTTCCTATGGCTACACCTTC. Translation: CASSAIDRGSSYGYTF.

This chain connects TRBV5-4 to TRBJ2-1, with 8 bases that match TRBD2. V shed 2 bases, J shed 1 base, and the junction held 5 bases outside the gene matches. The V gene's germline CDR1 is SGHNT and CDR2 YYREEE (reference sequence). The CDR3 has 16 amino acids. The DNA for the CDR3 is TGTGCCAGCAGCTTACTAGCGGTGGTTTCCTACAATGAGCAGTTCTTC. It codes for CASSLLAVVSYNEQFF.

V usage is TRBV20-1 and J usage is TRBJ2-1; maybe TRBD2 (6 bases). There are 17 residues in the CDR3. Trimming removed 3 bases from V and 5 bases from J, with 23 bases in between. CDR1 and CDR2 (germline): DFQATT, SNEGSKA (reference sequence). The DNA for the CDR3 is TGCAGTGCTAGTTCAGCGTTTCGCGGGACCATAAACAATGAGCAGTTCTTC. It codes for CSASSAFRGTINNEQFF.

The genes are TRBV4-1 and TRBJ1-2, with TRBD1 matching 7 bases. Trimming took 1 base from V and 7 from J; bases not matched to a gene: 15. The CDR3 contains 17 residues. Per the germline V gene, CDR1 is MGHRA and CDR2 is YSYEKL. CDR3 sequence: CASSQVGPTGLVVGYTF. CDR3 DNA: TGCGCCAGCAGCCAAGTAGGCCCGACAGGGTTGGTTGTTGGCTACACCTTC.

V and J are TRBV12-3 or TRBV12-4 and TRBJ2-3, with a weak D call TRBD2 (5 bases). The CDR3 loop spans 13 amino acids. Trimming took 8 bases from V and 2 from J, leaving 11 bases between them. CDR3 loop: CASPKRLTDTQYF. The CDR3 DNA reads TGTGCCAGCCCGAAGCGGCTCACAGATACGCAGTATTTT.

This clonotype turned up a few times. The CDR3 reads CSALRQGSWYEQYF. For the CDR3, the DNA is TGCAGTGCCCTCAGACAGGGGTCCTGGTACGAGCAGTACTTC. The chain has TRBV20-1 and TRBJ2-7, with TRBD1 identical over 8 bases. There are 14 residues in the CDR3. Looked up from germline, CDR1 is DFQATT and CDR2 is SNEGSKA (reference sequence). V lost 6 bases, J lost 4 bases, and 11 bases stayed unmatched.

J is TRBJ1-2 and V is TRBV27, with D possibly TRBD1 on 6 matching bases. The V and J ends lost 6 bases and 2 bases respectively, with 16 bases between them. The CDR3 extends over 15 amino acids. From germline, CDR1 is MNHEY and CDR2 SMNVEV (reference sequence). The CDR3 DNA follows: TGTGCCAGCAGCTTGGCAGGGGATAGGAACTATGGCTACACCTTC. Its translation is CASSLAGDRNYGYTF.

The chain joins TRBV7-2 to TRBJ2-7, with unresolved D. V lost 1 base and J 0 bases, leaving 13 bases between the germline ends. Germline CDR1 is SGHTA and CDR2 is FQGNSA. The CDR3 loop spans 16 amino acids. CDR3 nucleotides: TGTGCCAGCAGCTTAGGTCTCCCTAGTAGCTCCTACGAGCAGTACTTC. This encodes CASSLGLPSSSYEQYF.

The rearrangement joins TRBV20-1 to TRBJ2-7; 9 nucleotides match TRBD2. The CDR3 sequence is 16 residues long. Germline trimming cut 4 bases from V and 9 bases from J; bases unmatched to any gene: 19. Germline V gives CDR1 DFQATT, CDR2 SNEGSKA (reference sequence). The CDR3 region is CSATQGGAGGPQGQYF. Here the CDR3 DNA reads TGCAGTGCTACTCAGGGAGGGGCGGGAGGGCCACAGGGGCAGTACTTC.

This clonotype was seen more than once but under ten times. This rearrangement joins TRBV27 to TRBJ2-3; D remains unclear. The CDR3 totals 13 residues. The germline gives CDR1 MNHEY, CDR2 SMNVEV (reference sequence). Deletions cut 5 bases from V and 4 bases from J, with 10 bases between. The DNA of the CDR3 is TGTGCCAGCAGTAGACTGATACCAGATACGCAGTATTTT. Translating gives CASSRLIPDTQYF.